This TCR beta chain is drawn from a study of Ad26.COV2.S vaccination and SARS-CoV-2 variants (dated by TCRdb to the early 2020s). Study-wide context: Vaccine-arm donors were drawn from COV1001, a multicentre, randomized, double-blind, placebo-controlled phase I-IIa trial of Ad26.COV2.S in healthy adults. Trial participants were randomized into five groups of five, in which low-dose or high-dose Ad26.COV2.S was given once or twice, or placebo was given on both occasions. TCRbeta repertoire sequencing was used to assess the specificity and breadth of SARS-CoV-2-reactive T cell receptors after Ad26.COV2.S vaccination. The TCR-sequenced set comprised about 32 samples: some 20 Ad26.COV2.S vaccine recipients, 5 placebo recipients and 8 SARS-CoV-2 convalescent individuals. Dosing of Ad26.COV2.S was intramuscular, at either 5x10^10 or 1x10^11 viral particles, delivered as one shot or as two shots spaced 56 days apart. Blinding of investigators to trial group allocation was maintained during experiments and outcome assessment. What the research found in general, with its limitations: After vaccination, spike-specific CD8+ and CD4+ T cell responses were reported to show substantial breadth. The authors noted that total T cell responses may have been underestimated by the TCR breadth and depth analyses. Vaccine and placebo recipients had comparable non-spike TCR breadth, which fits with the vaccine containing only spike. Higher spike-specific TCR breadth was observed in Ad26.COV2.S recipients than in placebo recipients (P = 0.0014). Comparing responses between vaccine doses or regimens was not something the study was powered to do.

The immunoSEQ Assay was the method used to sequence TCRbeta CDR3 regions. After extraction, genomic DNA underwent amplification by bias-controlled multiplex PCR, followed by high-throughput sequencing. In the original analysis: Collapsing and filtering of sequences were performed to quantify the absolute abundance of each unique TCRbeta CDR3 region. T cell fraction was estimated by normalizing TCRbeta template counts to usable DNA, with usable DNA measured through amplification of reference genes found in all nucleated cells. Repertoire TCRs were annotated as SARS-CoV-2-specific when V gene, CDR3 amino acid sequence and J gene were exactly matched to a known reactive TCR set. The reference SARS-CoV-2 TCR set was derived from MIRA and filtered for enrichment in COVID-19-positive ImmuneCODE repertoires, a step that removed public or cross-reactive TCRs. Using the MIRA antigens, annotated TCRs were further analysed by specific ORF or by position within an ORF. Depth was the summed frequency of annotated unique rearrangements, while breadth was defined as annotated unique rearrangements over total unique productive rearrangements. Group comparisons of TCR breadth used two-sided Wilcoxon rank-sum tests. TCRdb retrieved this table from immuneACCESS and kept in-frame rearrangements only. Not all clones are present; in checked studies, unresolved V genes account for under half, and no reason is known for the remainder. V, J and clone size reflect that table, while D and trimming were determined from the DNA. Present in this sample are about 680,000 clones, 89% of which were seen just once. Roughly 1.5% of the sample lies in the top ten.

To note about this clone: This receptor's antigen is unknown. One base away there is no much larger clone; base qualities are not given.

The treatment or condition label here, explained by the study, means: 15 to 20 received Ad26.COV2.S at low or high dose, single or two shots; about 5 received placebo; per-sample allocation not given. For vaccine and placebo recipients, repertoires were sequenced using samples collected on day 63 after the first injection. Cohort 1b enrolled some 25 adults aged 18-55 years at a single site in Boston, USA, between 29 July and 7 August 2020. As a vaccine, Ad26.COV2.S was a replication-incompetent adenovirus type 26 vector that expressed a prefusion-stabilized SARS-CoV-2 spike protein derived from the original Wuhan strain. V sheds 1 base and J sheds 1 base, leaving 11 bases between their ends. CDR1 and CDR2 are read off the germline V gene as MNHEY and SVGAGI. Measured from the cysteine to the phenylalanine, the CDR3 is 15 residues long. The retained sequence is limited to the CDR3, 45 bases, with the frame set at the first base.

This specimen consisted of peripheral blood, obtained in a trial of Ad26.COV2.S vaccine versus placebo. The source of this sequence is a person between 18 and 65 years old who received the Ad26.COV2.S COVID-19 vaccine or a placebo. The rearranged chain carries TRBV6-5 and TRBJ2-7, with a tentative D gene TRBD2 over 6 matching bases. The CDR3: CASSYYAGGSYEQYF. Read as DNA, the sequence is TGTGCCAGCAGTTACTATGCTGGGGGGTCCTACGAGCAGTACTTC.